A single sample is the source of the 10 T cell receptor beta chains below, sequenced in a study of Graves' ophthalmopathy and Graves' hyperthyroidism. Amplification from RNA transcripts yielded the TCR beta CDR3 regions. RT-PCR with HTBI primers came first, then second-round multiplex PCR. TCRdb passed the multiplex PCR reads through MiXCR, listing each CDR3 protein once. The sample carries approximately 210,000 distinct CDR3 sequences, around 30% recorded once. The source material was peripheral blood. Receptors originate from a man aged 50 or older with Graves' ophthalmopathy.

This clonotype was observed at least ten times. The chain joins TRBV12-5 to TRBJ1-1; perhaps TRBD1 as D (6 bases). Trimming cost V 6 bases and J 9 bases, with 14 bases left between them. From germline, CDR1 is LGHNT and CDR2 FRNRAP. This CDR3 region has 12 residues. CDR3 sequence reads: CASGPSQGQAFF. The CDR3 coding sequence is TGTGCTAGTGGCCCCAGTCAGGGGCAAGCTTTCTTT.

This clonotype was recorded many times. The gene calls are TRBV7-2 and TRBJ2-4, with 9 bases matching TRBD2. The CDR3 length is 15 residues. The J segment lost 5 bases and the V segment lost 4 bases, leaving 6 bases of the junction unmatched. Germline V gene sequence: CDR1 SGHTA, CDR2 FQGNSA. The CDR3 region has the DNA TGTGCCAGCAGCTCCCGACTAGCGGACCAAAACATTCAGTACTTC. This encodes CASSSRLADQNIQYF. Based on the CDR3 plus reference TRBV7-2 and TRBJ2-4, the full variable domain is GAGVSQSPSNKVTEKGKDVELRCDPISGHTALYWYRQSLGQGLEFLIYFQGNSAPDKSGLPSDRFSAERTGGSVSTLTIQRTQQEDSAVYLCASSSRLADQNIQYFGAGTRLSVL.

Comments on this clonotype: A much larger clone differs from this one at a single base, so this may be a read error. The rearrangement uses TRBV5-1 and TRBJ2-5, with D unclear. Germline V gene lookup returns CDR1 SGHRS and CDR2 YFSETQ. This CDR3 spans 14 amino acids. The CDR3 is CASNLEGIQETQYF. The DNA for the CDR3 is TGCGCCAGCAACTTGGAAGGGATTCAAGAGACCCAGTACTTC.

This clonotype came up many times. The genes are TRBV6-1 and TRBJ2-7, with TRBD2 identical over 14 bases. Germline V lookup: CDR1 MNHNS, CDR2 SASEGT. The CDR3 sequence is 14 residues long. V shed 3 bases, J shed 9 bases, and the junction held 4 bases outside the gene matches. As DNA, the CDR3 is TGTGCCAGCAGTGAGGGACTAGCGGGAGTTCGGCAGTACTTC. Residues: CASSEGLAGVRQYF.

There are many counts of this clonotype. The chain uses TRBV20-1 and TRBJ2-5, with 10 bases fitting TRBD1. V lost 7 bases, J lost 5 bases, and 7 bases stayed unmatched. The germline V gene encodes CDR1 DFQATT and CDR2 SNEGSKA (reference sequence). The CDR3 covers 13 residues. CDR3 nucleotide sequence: TGCAGTGTCAGACAGGGGGCGAGGGAGACCCAGTACTTC. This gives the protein CSVRQGARETQYF.

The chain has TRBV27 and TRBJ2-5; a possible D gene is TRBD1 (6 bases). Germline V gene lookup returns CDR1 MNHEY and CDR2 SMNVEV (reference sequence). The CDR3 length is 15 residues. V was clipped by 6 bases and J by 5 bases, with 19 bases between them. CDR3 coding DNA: TGTGCCAGCAGCCTAGGTCCAGGGGCGAGGGAGACCCAGTACTTC. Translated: CASSLGPGARETQYF.

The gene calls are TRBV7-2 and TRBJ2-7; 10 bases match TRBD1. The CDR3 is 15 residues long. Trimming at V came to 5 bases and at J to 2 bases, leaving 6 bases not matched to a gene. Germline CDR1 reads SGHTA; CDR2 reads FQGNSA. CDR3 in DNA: TGTGCCAGCAGCGCCGACAGGGGGCCACCCTACGAGCAGTACTTC. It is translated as CASSADRGPPYEQYF.

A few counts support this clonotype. The CDR3, as DNA: TGTGCCAGTAGTACACTACCGGGACAGGGGGCTATCGGGGAGCTGTTTTTT. Translated: CASSTLPGQGAIGELFF. The rearrangement joins TRBV19 to TRBJ2-2; TRBD1 agrees at 12 bases. The germline V gene encodes CDR1 LNHDA and CDR2 SQIVND (reference sequence). The trim removed 4 bases at V and 7 bases at J, leaving 10 bases unmatched. The CDR3 runs 17 residues.

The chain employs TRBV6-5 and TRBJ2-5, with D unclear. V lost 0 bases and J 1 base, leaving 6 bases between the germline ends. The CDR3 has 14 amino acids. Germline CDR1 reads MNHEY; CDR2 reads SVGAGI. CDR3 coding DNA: TGTGCCAGCAGTTACTCACAGACCCAAGAGACCCAGTACTTC. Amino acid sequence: CASSYSQTQETQYF.

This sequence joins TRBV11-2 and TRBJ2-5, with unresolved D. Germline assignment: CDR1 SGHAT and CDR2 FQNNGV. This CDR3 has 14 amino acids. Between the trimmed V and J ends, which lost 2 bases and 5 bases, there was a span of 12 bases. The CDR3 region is CASSLNRPGETQYF. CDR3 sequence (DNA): TGTGCCAGCAGCTTAAACCGGCCCGGGGAGACCCAGTACTTC.